Sequencing of this T cell receptor (beta chain) was carried out in a study of T-cell reconstitution after alpha-beta-depleted transplantation in children. General study results and limits: Surviving recipient T cells and thymic progenitors produced the high day-60 TCRbeta diversity seen in some patients. T-cell counts and diversity at one year post-transplant came mainly from newly produced T cells. Alpha-beta T cells about two months after transplant reportedly derived from several hundred expanded graft clones.

About this clonotype: The antigen remains unidentified.

Trimming left V 5 bases short and J 2 bases short, with 18 bases between. Germline-derived CDR1 and CDR2 are MGHDK and SYGVNS. The CDR3 runs 16 residues. Preparation of the TCRbeta library used unique molecular identifiers. In TCRdb, the PCR reads were re-called with MiXCR into one record per CDR3 protein. Here the sample spans about 70,000 distinct CDR3 sequences, approximately 11% being singletons. The TCR was taken from a boy aged 5-17 years with acute myeloid leukemia, due to receive a stem cell transplant. The V and J genes are TRBV25-1 and TRBJ2-5, with a tentative D call TRBD2 (6 bases). This specimen was PBMCs, taken before TCRalphabeta/CD19-depleted stem cell transplant. The CDR3 region is CASSNPGRETQETQYF. Here the CDR3 DNA reads TGTGCCAGCAGTAACCCGGGCCGGGAGACGCAAGAGACCCAGTACTTC.